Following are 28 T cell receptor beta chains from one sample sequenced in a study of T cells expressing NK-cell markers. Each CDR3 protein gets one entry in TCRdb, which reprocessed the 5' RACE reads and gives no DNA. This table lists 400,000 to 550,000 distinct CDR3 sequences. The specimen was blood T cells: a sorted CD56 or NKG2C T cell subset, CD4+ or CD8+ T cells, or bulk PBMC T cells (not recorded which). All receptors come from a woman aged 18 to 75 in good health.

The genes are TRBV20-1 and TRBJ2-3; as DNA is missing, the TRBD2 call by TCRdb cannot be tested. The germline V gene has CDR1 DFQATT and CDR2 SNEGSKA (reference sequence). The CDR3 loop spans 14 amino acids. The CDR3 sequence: CSARKRGGTDTQYF.

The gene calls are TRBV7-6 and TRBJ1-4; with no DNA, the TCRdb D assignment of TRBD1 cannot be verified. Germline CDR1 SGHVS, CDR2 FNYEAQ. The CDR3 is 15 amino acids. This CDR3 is CASSFYRGINEKLFF.

CDR3 loop: CASSPRGTGEQYF. The J gene is TRBJ2-7, the V gene TRBV18. CDR3 length: 13 residues. The germline CDR1 and CDR2 sequences are KGHSH and LQKENI.

CDR3 protein: CASSKDSRPQYF. The rearrangement joins TRBV19 to TRBJ2-3; TCRdb outputs TRBD2, but without DNA this stays unchecked. The V gene's germline CDR1 is LNHDA and CDR2 SQIVND (reference sequence). This CDR3 spans 12 amino acids.

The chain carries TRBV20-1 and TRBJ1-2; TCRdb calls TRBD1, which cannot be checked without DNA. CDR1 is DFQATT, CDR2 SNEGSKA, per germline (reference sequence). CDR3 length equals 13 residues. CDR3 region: CSASRDRSDGYTF.

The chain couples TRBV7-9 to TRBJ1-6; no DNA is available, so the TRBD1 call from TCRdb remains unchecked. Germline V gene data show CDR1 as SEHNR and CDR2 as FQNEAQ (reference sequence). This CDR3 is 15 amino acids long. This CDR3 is CASSLTDRGDSPLHF.

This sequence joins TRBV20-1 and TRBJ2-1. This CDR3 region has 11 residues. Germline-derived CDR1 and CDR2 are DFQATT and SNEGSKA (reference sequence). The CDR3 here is CSAFRRLEQFF.

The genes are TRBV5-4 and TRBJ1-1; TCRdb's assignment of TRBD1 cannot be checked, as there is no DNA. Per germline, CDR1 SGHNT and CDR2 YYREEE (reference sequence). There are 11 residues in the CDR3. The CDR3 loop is CASSGGTEAFF.

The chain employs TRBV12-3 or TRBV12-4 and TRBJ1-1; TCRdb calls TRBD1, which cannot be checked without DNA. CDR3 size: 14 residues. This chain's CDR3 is CASRRDRGNTEAFF.

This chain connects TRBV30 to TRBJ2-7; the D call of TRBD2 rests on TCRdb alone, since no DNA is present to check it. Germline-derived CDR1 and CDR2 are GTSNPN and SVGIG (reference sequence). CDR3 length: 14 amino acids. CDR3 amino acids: CAWKSSGRAYEQYF.

CDR3 in amino acids: CASSHVLPGGSLNEQFF. This chain joins TRBV4-2 and TRBJ2-1; TCRdb's D gene call, TRBD2, goes unchecked for lack of DNA. Germline V gene lookup returns CDR1 LGHNA and CDR2 YNFKEQ. There are 17 residues in the CDR3.

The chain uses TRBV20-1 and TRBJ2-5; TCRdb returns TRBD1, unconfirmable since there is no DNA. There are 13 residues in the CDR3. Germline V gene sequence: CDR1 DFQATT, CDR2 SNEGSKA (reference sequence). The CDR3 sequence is CSARQGPGETQYF.

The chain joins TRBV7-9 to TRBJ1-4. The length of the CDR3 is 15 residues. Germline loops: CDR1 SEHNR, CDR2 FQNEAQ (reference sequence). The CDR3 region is CASRPAGATNEKLFF.

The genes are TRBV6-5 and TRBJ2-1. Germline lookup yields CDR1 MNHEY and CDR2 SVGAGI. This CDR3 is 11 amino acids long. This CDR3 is CASSKINEQFF.

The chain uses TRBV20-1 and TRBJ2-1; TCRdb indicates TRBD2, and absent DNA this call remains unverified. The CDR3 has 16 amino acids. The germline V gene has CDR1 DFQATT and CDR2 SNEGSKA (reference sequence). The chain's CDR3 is CSAVGLAEHLYNEQFF.

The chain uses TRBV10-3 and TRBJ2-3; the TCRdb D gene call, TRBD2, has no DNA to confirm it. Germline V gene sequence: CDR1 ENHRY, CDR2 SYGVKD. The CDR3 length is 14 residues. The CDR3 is CAISDPGLSDTQYF.

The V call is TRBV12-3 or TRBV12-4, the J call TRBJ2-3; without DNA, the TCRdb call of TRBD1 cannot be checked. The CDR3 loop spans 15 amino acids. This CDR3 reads CASSPRASMSDTQYF.

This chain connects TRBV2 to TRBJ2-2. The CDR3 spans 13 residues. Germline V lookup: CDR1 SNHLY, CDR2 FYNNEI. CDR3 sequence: CASSDETVGELFF.

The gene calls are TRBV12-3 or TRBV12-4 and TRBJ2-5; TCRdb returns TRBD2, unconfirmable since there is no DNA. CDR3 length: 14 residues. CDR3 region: CASSPDGGGETQYF.

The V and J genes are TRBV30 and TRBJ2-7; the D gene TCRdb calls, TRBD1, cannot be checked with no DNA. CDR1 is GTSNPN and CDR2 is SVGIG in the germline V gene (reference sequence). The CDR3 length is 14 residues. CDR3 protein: CAWRNYWGQGEQYF.

The CDR3 region is CASSLASGTPSTDTQYF. V gene TRBV12-3 or TRBV12-4 combines with J gene TRBJ2-3; the TCRdb call, TRBD2, lacks DNA for checking. CDR3 length: 17 residues.

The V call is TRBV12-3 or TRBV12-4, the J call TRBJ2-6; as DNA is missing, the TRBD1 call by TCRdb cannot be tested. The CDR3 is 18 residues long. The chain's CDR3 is CASSMRQHESSGANVLTF.

CDR3 protein: CASTSGQGGTEAFF. The chain has TRBV6-1 and TRBJ1-1; TCRdb outputs TRBD1, but without DNA this stays unchecked. The CDR3 covers 14 residues. Per the germline V gene, CDR1 is MNHNS and CDR2 is SASEGT.

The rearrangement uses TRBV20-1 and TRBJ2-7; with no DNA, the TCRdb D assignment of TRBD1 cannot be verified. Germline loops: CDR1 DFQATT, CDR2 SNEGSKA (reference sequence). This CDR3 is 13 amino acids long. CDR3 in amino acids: CSAREQATYEQYF.

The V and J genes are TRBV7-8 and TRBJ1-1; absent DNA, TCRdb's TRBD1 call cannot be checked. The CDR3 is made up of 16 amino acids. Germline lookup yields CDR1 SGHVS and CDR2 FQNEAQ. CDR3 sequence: CASSLNRDTQDTEAFF.

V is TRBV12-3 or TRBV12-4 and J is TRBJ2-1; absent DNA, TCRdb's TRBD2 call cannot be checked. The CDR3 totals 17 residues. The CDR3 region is CASSFLLALGDTDEQFF.

CDR3: CASSYRLPREQFF. The chain is built from TRBV3-1 and TRBJ2-1; TCRdb gives TRBD2 as the D gene, but with no DNA this cannot be confirmed. The CDR3 is 13 residues long. Germline V gene sequence: CDR1 LGHDT, CDR2 YNNKEL (reference sequence).

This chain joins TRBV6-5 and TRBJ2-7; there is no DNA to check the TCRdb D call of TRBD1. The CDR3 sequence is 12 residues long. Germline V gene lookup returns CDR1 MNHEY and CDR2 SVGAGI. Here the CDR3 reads CASRDSTYEQYF.